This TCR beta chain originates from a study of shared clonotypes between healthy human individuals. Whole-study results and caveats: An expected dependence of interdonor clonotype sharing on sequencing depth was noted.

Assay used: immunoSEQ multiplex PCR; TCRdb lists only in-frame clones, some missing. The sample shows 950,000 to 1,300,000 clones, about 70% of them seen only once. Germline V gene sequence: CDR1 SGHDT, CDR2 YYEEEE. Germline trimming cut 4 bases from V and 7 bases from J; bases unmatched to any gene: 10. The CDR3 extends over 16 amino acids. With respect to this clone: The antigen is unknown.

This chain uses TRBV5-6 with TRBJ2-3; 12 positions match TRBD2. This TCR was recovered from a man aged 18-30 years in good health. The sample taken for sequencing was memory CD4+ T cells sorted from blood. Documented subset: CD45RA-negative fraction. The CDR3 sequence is CASSPQGGLAGHTQYF. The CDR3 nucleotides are TGTGCCAGCAGCCCTCAAGGCGGACTAGCGGGACATACGCAGTATTTT.